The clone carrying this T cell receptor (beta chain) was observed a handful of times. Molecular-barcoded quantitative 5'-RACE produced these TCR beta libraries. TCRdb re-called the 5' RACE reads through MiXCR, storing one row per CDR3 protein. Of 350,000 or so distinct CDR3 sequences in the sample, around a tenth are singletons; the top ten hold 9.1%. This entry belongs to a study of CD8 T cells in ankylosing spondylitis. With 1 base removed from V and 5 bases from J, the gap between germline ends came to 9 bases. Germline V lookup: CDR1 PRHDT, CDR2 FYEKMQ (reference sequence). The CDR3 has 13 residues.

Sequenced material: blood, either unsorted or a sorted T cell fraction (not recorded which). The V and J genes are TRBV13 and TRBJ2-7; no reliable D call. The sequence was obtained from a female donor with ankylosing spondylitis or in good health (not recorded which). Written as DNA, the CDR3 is TGTGCCAGCAGCTTAGAGAGCACACACGAGCAGTACTTC. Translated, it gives CASSLESTHEQYF.